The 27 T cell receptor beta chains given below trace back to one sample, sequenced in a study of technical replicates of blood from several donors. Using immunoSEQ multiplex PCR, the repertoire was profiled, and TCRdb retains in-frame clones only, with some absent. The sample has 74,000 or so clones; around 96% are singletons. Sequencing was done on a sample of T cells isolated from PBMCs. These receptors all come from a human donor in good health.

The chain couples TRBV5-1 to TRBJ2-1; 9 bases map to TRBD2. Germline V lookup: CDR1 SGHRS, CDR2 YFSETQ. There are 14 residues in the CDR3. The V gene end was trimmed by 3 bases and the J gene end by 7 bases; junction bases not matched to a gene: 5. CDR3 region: CASSSSGRRNEQFF. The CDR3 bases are TGCGCCAGCAGCTCCAGCGGGAGGAGAAATGAGCAGTTCTTC. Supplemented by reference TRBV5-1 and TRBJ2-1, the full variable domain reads KAGVTQTPRYLIKTRGQQVTLSCSPISGHRSVSWYQQTPGQGLQFLFEYFSETQRNKGNFPGRFSGRQFSNSRSEMNVSTLELGDSALYLCASSSSGRRNEQFFGPGTRLTVL.

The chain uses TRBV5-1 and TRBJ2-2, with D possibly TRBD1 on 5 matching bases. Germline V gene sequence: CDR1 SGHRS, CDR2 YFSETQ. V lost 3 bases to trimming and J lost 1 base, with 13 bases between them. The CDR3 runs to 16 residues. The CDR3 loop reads CASSSSRQMNTGELFF. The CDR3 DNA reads TGCGCCAGCAGCTCTTCCCGACAGATGAACACCGGGGAGCTGTTTTTT. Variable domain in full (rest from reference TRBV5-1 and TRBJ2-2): KAGVTQTPRYLIKTRGQQVTLSCSPISGHRSVSWYQQTPGQGLQFLFEYFSETQRNKGNFPGRFSGRQFSNSRSEMNVSTLELGDSALYLCASSSSRQMNTGELFFGEGSRLTVL.

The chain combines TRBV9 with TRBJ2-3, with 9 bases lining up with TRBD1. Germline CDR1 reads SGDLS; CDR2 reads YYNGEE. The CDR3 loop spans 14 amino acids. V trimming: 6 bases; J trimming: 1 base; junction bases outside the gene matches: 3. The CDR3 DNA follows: TGTGCCAGCAACCGGGACAGGGGCACAGATACGCAGTATTTT. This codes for CASNRDRGTDTQYF.

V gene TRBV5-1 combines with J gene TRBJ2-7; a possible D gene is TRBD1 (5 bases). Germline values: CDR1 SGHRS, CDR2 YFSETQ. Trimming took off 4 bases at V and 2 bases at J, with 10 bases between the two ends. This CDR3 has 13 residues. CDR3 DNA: TGCGCCAGCAGCCTTCAGACAGCCTACGAGCAGTACTTC. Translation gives CASSLQTAYEQYF.

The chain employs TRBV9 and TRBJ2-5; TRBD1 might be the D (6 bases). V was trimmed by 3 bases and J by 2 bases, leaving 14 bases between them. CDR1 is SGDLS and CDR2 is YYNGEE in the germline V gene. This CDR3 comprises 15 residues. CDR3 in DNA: TGTGCCAGCAGCGAAACGTCGGACAGACAAGAGACCCAGTACTTC. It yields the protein CASSETSDRQETQYF.

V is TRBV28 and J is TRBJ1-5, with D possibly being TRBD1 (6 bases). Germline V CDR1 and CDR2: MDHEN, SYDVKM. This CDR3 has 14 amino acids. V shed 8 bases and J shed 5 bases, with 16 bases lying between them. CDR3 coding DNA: TGTGCCAGCGGAGAACAGGGTTATCATCAGCCCCAGCATTTT. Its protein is CASGEQGYHQPQHF.

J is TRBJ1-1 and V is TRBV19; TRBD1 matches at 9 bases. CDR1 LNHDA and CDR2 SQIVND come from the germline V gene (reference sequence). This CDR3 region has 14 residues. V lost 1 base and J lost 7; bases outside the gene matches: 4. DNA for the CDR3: TGTGCCAGTAGTATAGGGGGGACAGGGAGTGAAGCTTTCTTT. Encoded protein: CASSIGGTGSEAFF.

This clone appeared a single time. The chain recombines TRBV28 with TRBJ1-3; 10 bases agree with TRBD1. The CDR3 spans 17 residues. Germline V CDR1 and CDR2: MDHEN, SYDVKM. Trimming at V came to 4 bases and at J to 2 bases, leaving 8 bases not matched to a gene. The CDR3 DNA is TGTGCCAGCAGTTACCCCGCTGGGACAGGGGCTGGAAACACCATATATTTT. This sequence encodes CASSYPAGTGAGNTIYF.

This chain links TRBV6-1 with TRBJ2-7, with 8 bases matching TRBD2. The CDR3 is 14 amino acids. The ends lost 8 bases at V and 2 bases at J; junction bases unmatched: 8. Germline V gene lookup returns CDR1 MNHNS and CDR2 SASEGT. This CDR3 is CASATGRGAYEQYF. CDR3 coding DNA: TGTGCCAGCGCTACCGGGAGGGGGGCCTACGAGCAGTACTTC.

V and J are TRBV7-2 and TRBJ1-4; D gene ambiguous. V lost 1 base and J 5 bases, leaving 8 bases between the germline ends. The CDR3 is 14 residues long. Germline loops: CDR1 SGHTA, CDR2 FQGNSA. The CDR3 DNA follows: TGTGCCAGCAGCTTAGGGAGACGAAATGAAAAACTGTTTTTT. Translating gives CASSLGRRNEKLFF.

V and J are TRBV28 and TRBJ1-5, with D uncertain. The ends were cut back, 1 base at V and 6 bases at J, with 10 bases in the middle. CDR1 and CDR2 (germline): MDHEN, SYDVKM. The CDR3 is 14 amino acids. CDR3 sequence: CASSLSESSQPQHF. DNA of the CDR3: TGTGCCAGCAGTTTATCTGAGAGTAGTCAGCCCCAGCATTTT.

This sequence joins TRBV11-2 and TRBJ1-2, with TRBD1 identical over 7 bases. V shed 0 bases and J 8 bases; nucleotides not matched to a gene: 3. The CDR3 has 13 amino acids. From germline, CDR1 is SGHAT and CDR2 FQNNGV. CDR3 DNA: TGTGCCAGCAGCTTAGAAGGGACAGTCGGCTACACCTTC. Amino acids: CASSLEGTVGYTF.

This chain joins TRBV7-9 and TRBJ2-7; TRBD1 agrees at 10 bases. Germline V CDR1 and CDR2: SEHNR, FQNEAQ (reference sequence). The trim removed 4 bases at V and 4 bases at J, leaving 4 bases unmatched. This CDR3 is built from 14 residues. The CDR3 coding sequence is TGTGCCAGCAGCTCCCGGACAGGGGGGTACGAGCAGTACTTC. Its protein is CASSSRTGGYEQYF. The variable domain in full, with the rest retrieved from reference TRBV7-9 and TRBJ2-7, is DTGVSQNPRHKITKRGQNVTFRCDPISEHNRLYWYRQTLGQGPEFLTYFQNEAQLEKSRLLSDRFSAERPKGSFSTLEIQRTEQGDSAMYLCASSSRTGGYEQYFGPGTRLTVT.

The CDR3 region is CASSQYRAGELFF. The CDR3 bases are TGTGCCAGCAGCCAATACAGGGCCGGGGAGCTGTTTTTT. This chain connects TRBV14 to TRBJ2-2; tentatively, D is TRBD1 (6 bases). This CDR3 spans 13 amino acids. CDR1 SGHDN and CDR2 FVKESK come from the germline V gene. V lost 2 bases, J lost 6 bases, and 7 bases lay in between.

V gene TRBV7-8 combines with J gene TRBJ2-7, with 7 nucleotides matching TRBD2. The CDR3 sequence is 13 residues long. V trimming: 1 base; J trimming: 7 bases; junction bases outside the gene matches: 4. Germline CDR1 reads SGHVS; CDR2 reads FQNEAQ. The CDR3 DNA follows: TGTGCCAGCAGCTTAGTGCGGGAGTGGGAGCAGTACTTC. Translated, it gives CASSLVREWEQYF.

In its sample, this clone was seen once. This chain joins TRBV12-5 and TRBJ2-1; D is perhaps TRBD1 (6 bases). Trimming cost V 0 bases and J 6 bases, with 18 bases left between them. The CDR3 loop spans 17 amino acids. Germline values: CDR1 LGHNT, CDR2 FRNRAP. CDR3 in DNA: TGTGCTAGTGGTTTGGTCTTAGGGGGAGATGTGGGCAATGAGCAGTTCTTC. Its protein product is CASGLVLGGDVGNEQFF. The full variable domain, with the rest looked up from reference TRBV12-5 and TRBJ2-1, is DARVTQTPRHKVTEMGQEVTMRCQPILGHNTVFWYRQTMMQGLELLAYFRNRAPLDDSGMPKDRFSAEMPDATLATLKIQPSEPRDSAVYFCASGLVLGGDVGNEQFFGPGTRLTVL.

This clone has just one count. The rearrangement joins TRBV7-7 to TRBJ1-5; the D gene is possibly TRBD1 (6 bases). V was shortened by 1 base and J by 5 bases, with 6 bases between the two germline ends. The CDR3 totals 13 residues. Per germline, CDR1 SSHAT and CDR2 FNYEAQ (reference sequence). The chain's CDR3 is CASSLDRDQPQHF. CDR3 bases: TGTGCCAGCAGCTTAGACAGGGATCAGCCCCAGCATTTT.

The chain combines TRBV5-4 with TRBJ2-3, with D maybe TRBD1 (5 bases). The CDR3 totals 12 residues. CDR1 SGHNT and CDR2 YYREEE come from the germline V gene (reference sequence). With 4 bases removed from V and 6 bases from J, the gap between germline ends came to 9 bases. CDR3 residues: CASSRAGDTQYF. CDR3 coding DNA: TGTGCCAGCAGCCGTGCAGGGGATACGCAGTATTTT.

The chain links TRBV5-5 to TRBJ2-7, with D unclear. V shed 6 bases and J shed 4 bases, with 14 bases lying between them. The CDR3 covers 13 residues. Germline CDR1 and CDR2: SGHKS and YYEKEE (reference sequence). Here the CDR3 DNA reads TGTGCCAGCAACCCAGTGTGGTCTTACGAGCAGTACTTC. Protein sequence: CASNPVWSYEQYF.

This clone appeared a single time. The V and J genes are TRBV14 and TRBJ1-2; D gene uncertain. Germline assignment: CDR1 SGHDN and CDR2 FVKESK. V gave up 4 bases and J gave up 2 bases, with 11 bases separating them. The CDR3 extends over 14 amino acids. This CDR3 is CASSLEDSNYGYTF. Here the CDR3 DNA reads TGTGCCAGCAGCCTAGAAGACTCCAACTATGGCTACACCTTC.

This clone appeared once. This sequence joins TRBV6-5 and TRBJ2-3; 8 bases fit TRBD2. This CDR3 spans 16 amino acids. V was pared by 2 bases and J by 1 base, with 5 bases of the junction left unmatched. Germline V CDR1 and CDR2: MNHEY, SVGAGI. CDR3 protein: CASSYAPGLGTDTQYF. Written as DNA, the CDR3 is TGTGCCAGCAGTTACGCTCCGGGACTAGGCACAGATACGCAGTATTTT.

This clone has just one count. For the CDR3, the DNA is TGCGCCAGCAGAAAGGGGGCTCCGGGAGTATTGGGCTACGAGCAGTACTTC. It encodes CASRKGAPGVLGYEQYF. This chain connects TRBV5-1 to TRBJ2-7; perhaps TRBD1 as D (7 bases). V lost 5 bases to trimming and J lost 3 bases, with 24 bases between them. The germline V gene has CDR1 SGHRS and CDR2 YFSETQ. CDR3 length equals 17 residues.

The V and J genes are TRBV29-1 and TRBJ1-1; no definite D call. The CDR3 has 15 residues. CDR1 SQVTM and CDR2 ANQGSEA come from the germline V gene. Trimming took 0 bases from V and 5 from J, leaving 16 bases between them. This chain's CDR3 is CSVEDGDGGRTEAFF. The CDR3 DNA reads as TGCAGCGTTGAAGATGGAGACGGCGGAAGGACTGAAGCTTTCTTT.

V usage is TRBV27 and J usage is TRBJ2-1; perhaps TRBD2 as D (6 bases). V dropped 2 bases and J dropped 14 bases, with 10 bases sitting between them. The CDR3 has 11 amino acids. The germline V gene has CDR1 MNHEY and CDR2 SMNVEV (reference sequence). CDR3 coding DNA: TGTGCCAGCAGTTTAGACGGGAGCGAGTTCTTC. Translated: CASSLDGSEFF.

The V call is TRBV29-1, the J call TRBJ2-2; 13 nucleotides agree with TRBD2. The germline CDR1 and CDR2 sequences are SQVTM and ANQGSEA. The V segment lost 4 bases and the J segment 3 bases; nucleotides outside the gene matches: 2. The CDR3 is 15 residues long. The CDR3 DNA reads TGCAGCGTTGCCGGGACTAGCGGGGACACCGGGGAGCTGTTTTTT. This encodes CSVAGTSGDTGELFF.

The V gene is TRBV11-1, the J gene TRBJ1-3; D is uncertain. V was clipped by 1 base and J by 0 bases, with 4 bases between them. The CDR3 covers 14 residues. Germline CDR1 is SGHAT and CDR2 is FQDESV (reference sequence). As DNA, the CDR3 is TGTGCCAGCAGCTTAGGAGACTCTGGAAACACCATATATTTT. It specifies CASSLGDSGNTIYF.

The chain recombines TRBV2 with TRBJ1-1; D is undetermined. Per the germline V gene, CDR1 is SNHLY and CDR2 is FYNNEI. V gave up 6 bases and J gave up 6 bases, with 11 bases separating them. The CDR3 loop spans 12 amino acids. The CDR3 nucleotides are TGTGCCAGCAGGGAACCCCAGGCTGAAGCTTTCTTT. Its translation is CASREPQAEAFF.